The next 27 T cell receptor beta chains were all read from a single sample in a study of cytomegalovirus exposure and HLA in healthy donors. This table comes from immunoSEQ multiplex PCR, and its TCRdb copy is limited to in-frame clones, with some not included. The sample carries 250,000 to 400,000 clones, 88% recorded once. The sequenced sample consisted of PBMCs. The receptor set was obtained from a man aged 30 to 45 in good health and CMV-seronegative.

This clone was seen only once. This chain joins TRBV7-9 and TRBJ1-2; 8 bases are shared with TRBD1. Germline CDR1 and CDR2: SEHNR and FQNEAQ (reference sequence). CDR3 length equals 13 residues. V gave up 6 bases and J gave up 9 bases; unmatched junction bases: 9. CDR3 protein: CASSKTGDFSYTF. The CDR3 DNA follows: TGTGCCAGCAGTAAGACAGGGGATTTCAGCTACACCTTC.

This chain connects TRBV27 to TRBJ2-3; D may be TRBD2 (6 bases). V lost 6 bases and J lost 0, with 16 bases in between. The germline CDR1 and CDR2 sequences are MNHEY and SMNVEV (reference sequence). This CDR3 is 16 amino acids long. For the CDR3, the DNA is TGTGCCAGCAGACACGGGAGTAGCTCTAGCACAGATACGCAGTATTTT. This gives the protein CASRHGSSSSTDTQYF.

CDR3 loop: CASSSAGGGYNEQFF. Written as DNA, the CDR3 is TGTGCCAGCAGCTCAGCCGGGGGAGGGTACAATGAGCAGTTCTTC. V is TRBV9 and J is TRBJ2-1; 7 nucleotides agree with TRBD2. Trimming at V came to 4 bases and at J to 4 bases, leaving 8 bases not matched to a gene. CDR3 length equals 15 residues. Per germline, CDR1 SGDLS and CDR2 YYNGEE.

This chain uses TRBV7-9 with TRBJ2-5; D is ambiguous. Germline CDR1 reads SEHNR; CDR2 reads FQNEAQ (reference sequence). The V gene lost 3 bases and the J gene lost 2 bases, with 7 bases spanning the gap. This CDR3 has 13 amino acids. The CDR3 here is CASSLEIQETQYF. For the CDR3, the DNA is TGTGCCAGCAGCTTGGAGATACAAGAGACCCAGTACTTC.

In this sample, this clone turned up once. This rearrangement joins TRBV27 to TRBJ2-3; perhaps TRBD1 as D (6 bases). V was trimmed by 7 bases and J by 3 bases, leaving 11 bases between them. The CDR3 totals 13 residues. Germline-derived CDR1 and CDR2 are MNHEY and SMNVEV (reference sequence). DNA of the CDR3: TGTGCCAGCAAAGGGGGTTGGACAGATACGCAGTATTTT. Protein product: CASKGGWTDTQYF.

V is TRBV11-2 and J is TRBJ1-5, with D uncertain. Germline values: CDR1 SGHAT, CDR2 FQNNGV. Trimming cost V 5 bases and J 2 bases, with 13 bases left between them. This CDR3 region has 15 residues. CDR3 sequence (DNA): TGTGCCAGCAGCCGCGGAACCCGGGGCAATCAGCCCCAGCATTTT. Residues: CASSRGTRGNQPQHF.

This clone was observed a few times. CDR3 nucleotides: TGTGCCAGCACCTCCTTTACAGGGTCAGATACGCAGTATTTT. Translated, it gives CASTSFTGSDTQYF. This rearrangement joins TRBV27 to TRBJ2-3, with a weak D call TRBD1 (6 bases). CDR3 length: 14 residues. In germline, CDR1 is MNHEY, CDR2 SMNVEV (reference sequence). Trimming cost V 7 bases and J 4 bases, with 15 bases left between them.

The rearrangement links TRBV6-6 to TRBJ2-7; 8 bases match TRBD2. This CDR3 contains 14 residues. Per the germline V gene, CDR1 is MNHNY and CDR2 is SVGAGI (reference sequence). Germline trimming cut 4 bases from V and 4 bases from J; bases unmatched to any gene: 6. The CDR3 is CASSFSGDQYEQYF. The DNA of the CDR3 is TGTGCCAGCAGTTTTAGCGGGGATCAATACGAGCAGTACTTC.

The chain employs TRBV14 and TRBJ1-1; no clear D. The germline CDR1 and CDR2 sequences are SGHDN and FVKESK. Trimming took off 0 bases at V and 8 bases at J, with 10 bases between the two ends. CDR3 length: 13 residues. The CDR3 DNA is TGTGCCAGCAGCCAAGACTTCCGAACAGAAGCTTTCTTT. Encoded protein: CASSQDFRTEAFF.

This clone occurred a few times. The V gene is TRBV7-2, the J gene TRBJ1-2; no clear D gene. V lost 5 bases and J lost 4, with 11 bases in between. Per germline, CDR1 SGHTA and CDR2 FQGNSA. The CDR3 runs to 13 residues. CDR3 protein: CASSPSAGYGYTF. The CDR3, as DNA: TGTGCCAGCAGCCCCTCGGCGGGCTATGGCTACACCTTC.

V and J are TRBV4-3 and TRBJ2-3; a possible D gene is TRBD1 (5 bases). Germline V gives CDR1 LGHNA, CDR2 YSLEER. The CDR3 has 17 amino acids. Trimming removed 0 bases at V and 5 bases at J, with 18 bases between. The CDR3 reads CASSQDPGRVGIDTQYF. Here the CDR3 DNA reads TGCGCCAGCAGCCAAGATCCAGGCAGGGTTGGGATAGATACGCAGTATTTT.

The chain joins TRBV6-1 to TRBJ2-5; 7 bases match TRBD1. This CDR3 contains 14 residues. V shed 6 bases, J shed 5 bases, and the junction held 9 bases outside the gene matches. In germline, CDR1 is MNHNS, CDR2 SASEGT. As DNA, the CDR3 is TGTGCCAGCAGGGTCAGGACAGGTTTCGAGACCCAGTACTTC. Encoded protein: CASRVRTGFETQYF.

The chain is built from TRBV29-1 and TRBJ1-5; 7 bases match TRBD1. Germline trimming cut 6 bases from V and 4 bases from J; bases unmatched to any gene: 6. The V gene's germline CDR1 is SQVTM and CDR2 ANQGSEA. The CDR3 runs 13 residues. CDR3 sequence: CSVGGTANQPQHF. CDR3 DNA: TGCAGCGTCGGTGGGACAGCAAATCAGCCCCAGCATTTT.

This chain uses TRBV6-6 with TRBJ1-4; D may be TRBD1 (6 bases). The V gene's germline CDR1 is MNHNY and CDR2 SVGAGI (reference sequence). The V gene lost 5 bases and the J gene lost 2 bases, with 15 bases spanning the gap. The CDR3 spans 16 residues. The CDR3 nucleotides are TGTGCCAGCAGTCCCCGGGACATTTCCACTAATGAAAAACTGTTTTTT. Translating gives CASSPRDISTNEKLFF.

CDR3 sequence reads: CASSSGQTNTGELFF. The CDR3 coding sequence is TGCGCCAGCAGCTCCGGACAGACGAACACCGGGGAGCTGTTTTTT. The chain is built from TRBV5-1 and TRBJ2-2, with TRBD1 as a possible D gene (6 bases). Per the germline V gene, CDR1 is SGHRS and CDR2 is YFSETQ. The CDR3 has 15 amino acids. Between the trimmed V and J ends, which lost 3 bases and 0 bases, there was a span of 9 bases.

V usage is TRBV5-1 and J usage is TRBJ1-2; possible D gene TRBD1, 6 bases. Trimming stripped 2 bases from V and 4 bases from J, with 12 bases between. Germline-derived CDR1 and CDR2 are SGHRS and YFSETQ. The CDR3 runs 14 residues. CDR3 in DNA: TGCGCCAGCAGCTTAGCAGGGGCTGGCTATGGCTACACCTTC. Translation: CASSLAGAGYGYTF.

This rearrangement joins TRBV5-6 to TRBJ1-1; D not resolved. In germline, CDR1 is SGHDT, CDR2 YYEEEE. Trimming pared 1 base from V and 7 bases from J, leaving 17 bases between. The CDR3 covers 15 residues. CDR3 residues: CASSLLNPAWSEAFF. The CDR3 coding sequence is TGTGCCAGCAGCTTGTTAAATCCGGCCTGGAGTGAAGCTTTCTTT.

The CDR3 is CASSDTGWETQYF. The CDR3, as DNA: TGCGCCAGCAGTGATACAGGGTGGGAGACCCAGTACTTC. The rearrangement uses TRBV10-1 and TRBJ2-5; a possible D gene is TRBD1 (6 bases). Trimming stripped 3 bases from V and 5 bases from J, with 10 bases between. The CDR3 contains 13 residues. Looked up from germline, CDR1 is WNHNN and CDR2 is SYGVQD (reference sequence).

The genes are TRBV19 and TRBJ1-1; D is uncertain. V gave up 5 bases and J gave up 7 bases, with 14 bases separating them. The germline CDR1 and CDR2 sequences are LNHDA and SQIVND (reference sequence). The CDR3 sequence is 13 residues long. The CDR3 bases are TGTGCCAGTAGTCTTCCAGGTGAGGGTGAAGCTTTCTTT. It encodes CASSLPGEGEAFF.

This clone turned up a few times. This chain connects TRBV7-9 to TRBJ1-2, with a weak D call TRBD1 (5 bases). Trimming left V 1 base short and J 3 bases short, with 9 bases between. The CDR3 contains 14 residues. Germline CDR1 SEHNR, CDR2 FQNEAQ (reference sequence). CDR3 region: CASSLEGRDYGYTF. The CDR3 DNA sequence: TGTGCCAGCAGCTTAGAAGGCAGGGACTATGGCTACACCTTC.

V and J are TRBV7-2 and TRBJ1-2; tentatively, D is TRBD1 (6 bases). The CDR3 has 14 amino acids. Trimming pared 5 bases from V and 4 bases from J, leaving 14 bases between. Looked up from germline, CDR1 is SGHTA and CDR2 is FQGNSA. The CDR3 sequence is CASSPPGTPYGYTF. For the CDR3, the DNA is TGTGCCAGCAGCCCCCCCGGGACACCCTATGGCTACACCTTC.

The V and J genes are TRBV10-1 and TRBJ2-3; possible D gene TRBD2, 6 bases. Between the trimmed V and J ends, which lost 7 bases and 0 bases, there was a span of 14 bases. The CDR3 consists of 15 residues. CDR1 is WNHNN, CDR2 SYGVQD, per germline (reference sequence). CDR3 region: CASTPGDKSTDTQYF. CDR3 DNA: TGCGCCAGCACCCCGGGGGATAAGAGCACAGATACGCAGTATTTT.

The CDR3 spells CASSVGLYNTGELFF. CDR3 coding DNA: TGTGCCAGCAGCGTAGGTCTCTACAACACCGGGGAGCTGTTTTTT. The chain has TRBV9 and TRBJ2-2; D uncertain. The CDR3 runs to 15 residues. V lost 0 bases and J lost 2, with 8 bases in between. CDR1 and CDR2 from the germline V gene are SGDLS and YYNGEE.

The CDR3 nucleotides are TGTGCCAGCAGCATCTACAGGGGGGCTGGAAACACCATATATTTT. It yields the protein CASSIYRGAGNTIYF. This chain joins TRBV11-3 and TRBJ1-3; 8 bases map to TRBD1. Germline V gene lookup returns CDR1 SGHNT and CDR2 YENEEA. V lost 5 bases to trimming and J lost 2 bases; unmatched junction nucleotides: 5. The CDR3 has 15 amino acids. The full variable domain, completed using reference TRBV11-3 and TRBJ1-3, is EAGVVQSPRYKIIEKKQPVAFWCNPISGHNTLYWYLQNLGQGPELLIRYENEEAVDDSQLPKDRFSAERLKGVDSTLKIQPAELGDSAVYLCASSIYRGAGNTIYFGEGSWLTVV.

This chain uses TRBV6-6 with TRBJ2-5; the D gene is possibly TRBD2 (6 bases). The V end was cut by 2 bases, the J end by 7 bases, with 17 bases between. This CDR3 is built from 15 residues. Germline CDR1 is MNHNY and CDR2 is SVGAGI (reference sequence). The CDR3 loop reads CASSYGTGLLATQYF. CDR3 DNA: TGTGCCAGCAGTTACGGCACGGGACTCCTAGCGACCCAGTACTTC.

The chain joins TRBV7-9 to TRBJ2-6, with 7 bases identical to TRBD1. The CDR3 runs to 16 residues. Per the germline V gene, CDR1 is SEHNR and CDR2 is FQNEAQ (reference sequence). V lost 5 bases, J lost 2 bases, and 6 bases stayed unmatched. DNA of the CDR3: TGTGCCAGCAGCGCGCAAACAGGGGCTGGGGCCAACGTCCTGACTTTC. Protein product: CASSAQTGAGANVLTF. The full variable domain, completed using reference TRBV7-9 and TRBJ2-6, is DTGVSQNPRHKITKRGQNVTFRCDPISEHNRLYWYRQTLGQGPEFLTYFQNEAQLEKSRLLSDRFSAERPKGSFSTLEIQRTEQGDSAMYLCASSAQTGAGANVLTFGAGSRLTVL.

In nucleotides, the CDR3 is TGTGCCAGCAGGTCGGTTAGCTCCTATAATTCACCCCTCCACTTT. Protein product: CASRSVSSYNSPLHF. The chain couples TRBV6-5 to TRBJ1-6; the D is unclear. Germline V lookup: CDR1 MNHEY, CDR2 SVGAGI. The CDR3 spans 15 residues. V was shortened by 6 bases and J by 0 bases, with 9 bases between the two germline ends.